The T cell receptor (beta chain) described here comes from a study of CD8 T cells in ankylosing spondylitis. Regarding the study as a whole: Reports say disease-linked clones showed up significantly more in matched ankylosing spondylitis synovial fluid.

The sample holds a few counts of this clonotype. Its antigen is unknown. Researchers built TCR beta libraries using quantitative 5'-RACE with molecular barcodes. MiXCR, run by TCRdb on the 5' RACE reads, gives a single entry per CDR3 protein. The table has about 140,000 distinct CDR3 sequences, 30% to 35% seen once. The sequenced sample was synovial fluid, either unsorted or a sorted T cell fraction (not recorded which). This TCR was sampled from a male donor with ankylosing spondylitis.

Written as DNA, the CDR3 is TGTGCCAGTAGTATCCGACAGGGGGGTATCTACAATGAGCAGTTCTTC. Protein: CASSIRQGGIYNEQFF. The chain employs TRBV19 and TRBJ2-1; TRBD1 agrees at 9 bases. Looked up from germline, CDR1 is LNHDA and CDR2 is SQIVND (reference sequence). This CDR3 has 16 residues. V dropped 3 bases and J dropped 3; count of bases not matched to a gene: 6. The whole variable domain, remainder taken from reference TRBV19 and TRBJ2-1, is DGGITQSPKYLFRKEGQNVTLSCEQNLNHDAMYWYRQDPGQGLRLIYYSQIVNDFQKGDIAEGYSVSREKKESFPLTVTSAQKNPTAFYLCASSIRQGGIYNEQFFGPGTRLTVL.